This T cell receptor (beta chain) was identified during a study of blood T cell repertoires in COVID-19. CDR1 and CDR2 (germline): SNHLY, FYNNEI. Trimming at V came to 8 bases and at J to 2 bases, leaving 8 bases not matched to a gene. The CDR3 contains 14 residues. The data were produced by immunoSEQ multiplex PCR, yet TCRdb's version contains in-frame clones alone and is incomplete. Among about 210,000 clones, more than 75% were seen once, and the ten largest hold around 13%. The rearrangement uses TRBV2 and TRBJ2-7; 8 bases fit TRBD2. The specimen was peripheral blood. The clonotype comes from a human donor in a cohort sampled during active COVID-19. CDR3 nucleotide sequence: TGTGCCAGCGCCACGGGACTAGGGGCCTACGAGCAGTACTTC. Its protein product is CASATGLGAYEQYF. Complete variable domain (other parts from reference TRBV2 and TRBJ2-7): EPEVTQTPSHQVTQMGQEVILRCVPISNHLYFYWYRQILGQKVEFLVSFYNNEISEKSEIFDDQFSVERPDGSNFTLKIRSTKLEDSAMYFCASATGLGAYEQYFGPGTRLTVT.